This TCR beta chain was recovered during a study of T cell repertoires in cytomegalovirus infection. J lost 7 bases, V lost 2 bases, and 8 bases had no gene match. The germline V gene has CDR1 PRHDT and CDR2 FYEKMQ (reference sequence). This CDR3 spans 15 amino acids. TCRdb independently ran MiXCR on the reads; one entry per CDR3 protein. The sample lists 270,000 or so distinct CDR3 sequences, over 15% occurring once. This clonotype was seen a handful of times. The sequence was obtained from a human donor in good health (CMV status not recorded). Some clones in this sample may be carry-over from other donors' samples. The chain has TRBV13 and TRBJ1-2; 9 bases match TRBD1. Sequences were obtained from CD8+ T cells from PBMCs. The CDR3 nucleotides read TGTGCCAGCAGCTTATCCGGACAGGGGTTAGGTGGCTACACCTTC. It codes for CASSLSGQGLGGYTF.